This entry is about one T cell receptor beta chain. Source study methods: Estimates of nucleated cell counts were drawn from the amplification of reference gene primers. Clones were sequenced by immunoSEQ multiplex PCR, and TCRdb holds only the in-frame ones, with some missing. Clone size and the V and J calls come from that table; the DNA yielded D and trimming. Of 40,000 to 50,000 clones listed, approximately 90% are singletons. The data are from a study of blood T cell repertoires in COVID-19. Study overall: Spain, Italy and the United States supplied samples that represented acute and convalescent COVID-19. T cells, B-cell-depleted T cells, or PBMCs supplied cDNA or gDNA.

The CDR3 extends over 16 amino acids. Germline values: CDR1 LGHDT, CDR2 YNNKEL (reference sequence). Trimming cost V 4 bases and J 0 bases, with 15 bases left between them. The V gene is TRBV3-1 (or the pseudogene TRBV3-2), the J gene TRBJ1-2; D is uncertain. The material sequenced was peripheral blood. The receptor comes from a man between 70 and 80 years old with acute or convalescent COVID-19. CDR3 amino acids: CASSPRETFPNYGYTF. The CDR3 DNA reads as TGTGCCAGCAGCCCACGAGAGACATTCCCTAACTATGGCTACACCTTC.